This TCR beta chain was recorded in a study of spatial heterogeneity in lung cancer. Study-level findings and limits: Higher tumor mutation counts went along with higher counts of expanded intratumoral alpha and beta TCRs.

Using its own MiXCR run on the 5' RACE reads, TCRdb lists one record per CDR3 protein. The sample holds more than 10,000 distinct CDR3 sequences, 5% to 6% seen once. Many counts were recorded for this clonotype. What it binds is not known. This CDR3 comprises 14 residues. The germline V gene encodes CDR1 PRHDT and CDR2 FYEKMQ (reference sequence). Deletions cut 0 bases from V and 6 bases from J, with 9 bases between. The time point here: sample taken at primary tumor resection. Extraction of whole RNA from tumor, nontumor lung or frozen PBMC preceded unsorted sequencing. This sequence originates from a female donor with early-stage non-small cell lung cancer. This rearrangement joins TRBV13 to TRBJ1-5; maybe TRBD1 (5 bases). The sequences come from lung tumor tissue, collected at surgery. This chain's CDR3 is CASSLGQGGQPQHF. CDR3 coding DNA: TGTGCCAGCAGCTTAGGCCAGGGAGGTCAGCCCCAGCATTTT.